Listed below are T cell receptor beta chains from one sample, sequenced in a study of T cells in Graves' hyperthyroidism and ophthalmopathy. TCRdb reprocessed the multiplex PCR reads via MiXCR and lists one record per CDR3 protein. The data show 500,000 to 600,000 distinct CDR3 sequences, 46% seen once. Sequences were obtained from peripheral blood or thyroid tissue (not recorded which). These receptors were collected from an adult woman with Graves' disease, either hyperthyroidism or ophthalmopathy (not recorded which). Both conserved end residues are part of each CDR3. The order of the fields is J gene, CDR3 length, V gene, clone size, D gene, CDR3 protein, CDR3 DNA. The D gene is left open where the match is weak. For some rows the clone size is stated as once, few or many, or as a class when expanded; others skip it.

TRBJ2-5	13	TRBV29-1	NA	TRBD1	CSVDDRGRKTQYF	TGCAGCGTTGACGACAGGGGGCGGAAGACCCAGTACTTC
TRBJ2-2	11	TRBV2	NA	NA	CASSEAGELFF	TGTGCCAGCAGTGAAGCCGGGGAGCTGTTTTTT
TRBJ1-2	13	TRBV12-3/TRBV12-4	NA	NA	CASSLDRNNGYTF	TGTGCCAGCAGCCTAGACCGGAACAATGGCTACACCTTC
TRBJ2-7	15	TRBV7-8	NA	NA	CASTKTGTPSYEQYF	TGTGCCAGTACCAAGACCGGGACCCCGAGTTACGAGCAGTACTTC
TRBJ1-2	15	TRBV20-1	NA	TRBD1	CSARDREGSSSGYTF	TGCAGTGCTAGGGACAGGGAAGGGAGCTCTAGTGGCTACACCTTC
TRBJ2-5	15	TRBV18	once	NA	CASSSLRDKQGTRYF	TGTGCCAGCTCATCCCTCCGGGACAAACAAGGGACCCGGTACTTC
TRBJ1-1	13	TRBV29-1	many	NA	CSVSRPLGTEAFF	TGCAGCGTGAGCCGGCCCTTGGGGACTGAAGCTTTCTTT
TRBJ2-5	15	TRBV20-1	NA	NA	CSARWNRGGQETQYF	TGCAGTGCTAGATGGAACAGGGGAGGCCAAGAGACCCAGTACTTC
TRBJ2-7	14	TRBV7-9	many	NA	CASSLFDGTYEQYF	TGTGCCAGCAGCTTATTTGACGGCACCTACGAGCAGTACTTC
TRBJ1-2	15	TRBV20-1	NA	NA	CSAPDRFGGRDGYTF	TGCAGTGCCCCCGATCGGTTTGGGGGGAGGGACGGCTACACCTTC
TRBJ1-1	13	TRBV14	many	NA	CASSPWQNTEAFF	TGTGCCAGCAGCCCCTGGCAGAACACTGAAGCTTTCTTT
TRBJ2-5	16	TRBV7-8	once	TRBD2	CASSLPSGPRQETQYF	TGTGCCAGCAGCCTACCTAGCGGGCCCCGCCAAGAGACCCAGTACTTC
TRBJ2-1	12	TRBV5-1	NA	NA	CASSLDNNEQFF	TGCGCCAGCAGCTTGGATAACAATGAGCAGTTCTTC
TRBJ2-5	14	TRBV7-9	NA	NA	CASSTRTMGETQYF	TGTGCCAGCAGCACTCGGACAATGGGAGAGACCCAGTACTTC
TRBJ1-1	16	TRBV19	once	NA	CASSMRGPLGSGSAFF	TGTGCCAGTAGTATGAGGGGACCTCTTGGTAGCGGATCGGCTTTCTTT
TRBJ2-7	12	TRBV2	NA	NA	CASSPLFYEQYF	TGTGCCAGCAGTCCTCTCTTCTACGAGCAGTACTTC
TRBJ2-7	15	TRBV30	NA	TRBD1	CAWSVLGQVSFEQYF	TGTGCCTGGAGTGTACTAGGACAGGTGTCGTTCGAGCAGTACTTC
TRBJ2-6	15	TRBV12-3/TRBV12-4	NA	NA	CASSLGGSGANVVTF	TGTGCCAGCAGTTTGGGGGGTTCTGGGGCCAACGTCGTGACTTTC
TRBJ2-5	14	TRBV20-1	NA	NA	CSASGLGSQETQYF	TGCAGTGCTAGTGGGCTAGGGTCCCAAGAGACCCAGTACTTC
TRBJ1-6	14	TRBV12-3/TRBV12-4	NA	TRBD1	CAARLTGGDSPLHF	TGTGCCGCCAGACTCACAGGGGGCGATTCACCCCTCCACTTT
TRBJ2-7	13	TRBV20-1	once	TRBD1	CSARAGQGYEQYF	TGCAGTGCTAGAGCGGGACAGGGTTACGAGCAGTACTTC
TRBJ2-6	15	TRBV6-6	NA	NA	CASSHEESGANVLTF	TGTGCCAGCAGCCACGAGGAATCTGGGGCCAACGTCCTGACTTTC
TRBJ1-3	16	TRBV10-1	NA	NA	CASSEGGSDSGNTIYF	TGCGCCAGCAGTGAGGGGGGCTCGGACTCTGGAAACACCATATATTTT
TRBJ1-1	15	TRBV5-6	many	NA	CASSRAELPTTEAFF	TGTGCCAGCAGCCGGGCCGAACTACCTACGACTGAAGCTTTCTTT
TRBJ2-5	14	TRBV5-1	many	NA	CASSLSTAQETQYF	TGCGCCAGCAGCTTGAGCACAGCCCAAGAGACCCAGTACTTC
TRBJ1-1	15	TRBV12-3/TRBV12-4	many	NA	CASSLFPVYVTEAFF	TGTGCCAGCAGTTTATTCCCAGTTTACGTCACTGAAGCTTTCTTT
TRBJ2-6	12	TRBV7-3	few	NA	CASSLRQGTEAF	TGTGCCAGCAGCTTGCGGCAGGGCACTGAAGCTTTC
TRBJ1-1	16	TRBV5-1	NA	NA	CASSLVGSPTDTEAFF	TGCGCCAGCAGCTTGGTGGGTTCGCCAACCGACACTGAAGCTTTCTTT
TRBJ1-4	14	TRBV6-5	many	TRBD1	CASSAGQLVEKLFF	TGTGCCAGCAGCGCGGGACAGTTGGTCGAAAAACTGTTTTTT
TRBJ2-7	14	TRBV7-9	many	NA	CASSLERSSYEQYF	TGTGCCAGCAGCTTAGAAAGGAGTTCCTACGAGCAGTACTTC
TRBJ2-5	14	TRBV29-1	many	TRBD2	CSVVIAGEGETQYF	TGCAGCGTTGTGATAGCGGGAGAGGGTGAGACCCAGTACTTC
TRBJ2-2	13	TRBV25-1	NA	NA	CASSRRTPGSCFF	NA
TRBJ1-2	13	TRBV7-2	many	NA	CASSLGMDYGYTF	TGTGCCAGCAGCTTAGGCATGGACTATGGCTACACCTTC
TRBJ2-5	15	TRBV7-3	once	NA	CASSPSGELSETQYF	TGTGCCAGCAGCCCAAGTGGGGAGCTTTCCGAGACCCAGTACTTC
TRBJ1-2	17	TRBV7-9	NA	TRBD1	CASSHPRREGANYGYTF	TGTGCCAGCAGCCACCCACGGAGGGAGGGGGCCAACTATGGCTACACCTTC
TRBJ2-5	12	TRBV19	many	NA	CASSENKETQYF	TGTGCCAGTAGTGAGAATAAAGAGACCCAGTACTTC
TRBJ2-7	15	TRBV20-1	NA	TRBD2	CSAAELAGGTYEQYF	TGCAGTGCTGCCGAACTAGCGGGAGGAACCTACGAGCAGTACTTC
TRBJ1-2	12	TRBV6-1	many	NA	CASRGQGYGYTF	TGTGCCAGCAGGGGACAAGGCTATGGCTACACCTTC
TRBJ1-6	17	TRBV2	NA	NA	CASRRGFGGLHNSPLHF	TGTGCCAGCAGGAGGGGGTTCGGCGGGCTACATAATTCACCCCTCCACTTT
TRBJ1-6	15	TRBV11-2	many	TRBD1	CASSSDRFAGSPLHF	TGTGCCAGCAGCTCGGACAGGTTCGCCGGATCACCCCTCCACTTT
TRBJ2-5	15	TRBV4-2	many	TRBD1	CASSTGQLDRETQYF	TGTGCCAGCTCGACGGGACAGCTGGACCGTGAGACCCAGTACTTC
TRBJ1-4	14	TRBV7-9	many	NA	CASSSPPTLEKLFF	TGTGCCAGCAGCTCCCCGCCAACCCTAGAAAAACTGTTTTTT
TRBJ2-5	13	TRBV7-8	NA	NA	CASSLYQEETQYF	TGTGCCAGCAGCTTATATCAGGAAGAGACCCAGTACTTC
TRBJ1-4	11	TRBV29-1	many	NA	CSVLSGEKLFF	TGCAGCGTCCTCAGTGGAGAAAAACTGTTTTTT
TRBJ1-2	13	TRBV25-1	NA	NA	CASSAYSSYGYTF	TGTGCCAGCAGTGCGTACTCCAGCTATGGCTACACCTTC
TRBJ2-7	12	TRBV7-2	NA	NA	CASSSPGSEQYF	TGTGCCAGCAGCTCCCCAGGGTCGGAGCAGTACTTC
TRBJ1-2	16	TRBV10-3	NA	TRBD1	CAISDRTGALPDGYTF	TGTGCCATCAGTGATAGGACAGGGGCCCTCCCGGATGGCTACACCTTC
TRBJ1-6	14	TRBV9	NA	NA	CASSVQRPNSPLHF	TGTGCCAGCAGCGTACAGCGTCCCAATTCACCCCTCCACTTT
TRBJ2-7	16	TRBV11-2	NA	NA	CASNLDHRLQGNEQYF	TGTGCCAGCAACTTAGACCACCGCCTGCAGGGGAACGAGCAGTACTTC
TRBJ1-5	16	TRBV7-9	NA	NA	CASSLGTEYSNQPQHF	TGTGCCAGCAGCTTAGGGACAGAGTATAGCAATCAGCCCCAGCATTTT
TRBJ1-1	12	TRBV9	NA	NA	CASRMGGTEAFF	TGTGCCAGCAGGATGGGGGGCACTGAAGCTTTCTTT
TRBJ2-5	12	TRBV7-9	few	NA	CASSRDGQPQYF	TGTGCCAGCAGTAGGGACGGTCAGCCCCAGTACTTC
TRBJ1-6	15	TRBV14	many	NA	CASSLPGTRNSPLHF	TGTGCCAGCAGCCTCCCCGGGACAAGAAATTCACCCCTCCACTTT
TRBJ1-1	15	TRBV7-2	NA	NA	CASSFPDIGGTEAFF	TGTGCCAGCAGCTTCCCCGACATTGGGGGCACTGAAGCTTTCTTT
TRBJ1-2	15	TRBV10-3	NA	NA	CAVSELRSVSYGYTF	TGTGCCGTCAGTGAGCTCCGGTCAGTAAGCTATGGCTACACCTTC
TRBJ2-7	15	TRBV25-1	NA	NA	CASSPRGSRAYEQYF	TGTGCCAGCAGTCCCCGAGGTTCAAGAGCCTACGAGCAGTACTTC
TRBJ2-7	14	TRBV7-9	many	NA	CASSSLGGNYEQYF	TGTGCCAGCAGCTCGCTAGGGGGAAACTACGAGCAGTACTTC
TRBJ1-1	14	TRBV7-8	many	NA	CASRYRGRNTEAFF	TGTGCCAGCAGATATAGGGGACGGAACACTGAAGCTTTCTTT
TRBJ1-2	13	TRBV6-6	NA	TRBD1	CASTKQGEDGYTF	TGTGCCAGCACCAAACAGGGGGAAGATGGCTACACCTTC